This T cell receptor beta chain was captured in a study of cytomegalovirus exposure and HLA in healthy donors. Study-level points and caveats: As was reported, the classifier diagnosed cytomegalovirus status with high specificity and sensitivity. The dataset shows that most TCR sequences were rare, while some public TCRs occurred in many donors. Immune exposure information comprised only CMV serostatus. The study flagged some 170 TCR beta chains as cytomegalovirus-associated.

Germline loops: CDR1 SGHTA, CDR2 FQGNSA. This CDR3 comprises 12 residues. V was trimmed by 4 bases and J by 8 bases, leaving 8 bases between them. PCR involved 60 Vbeta and 13 Jbeta primers. Libraries were prepared by immunoSEQ multiplex PCR; TCRdb keeps only in-frame clonotypes and omits some of them. The sample holds 60,000 to 70,000 clones, roughly 77% seen once. Concerning this clone: The target antigen is unknown.

This sequence joins TRBV7-2 and TRBJ2-2, with D possibly being TRBD2 (5 bases). The sequence derives from a woman in her twenties or thirties in good health and CMV-seronegative. Sample: PBMCs. CDR3 nucleotide sequence: TGTGCCAGCAGCTCCAGGACTGGGGAGCTGTTTTTT. It encodes CASSSRTGELFF.